Each of the 10 T cell receptor beta chains below was sequenced from the same sample in a study of T cell changes during pregnancy in multiple sclerosis. Clones were read by immunoSEQ multiplex PCR, and TCRdb kept only the in-frame ones, dropping some. The sample includes roughly 120,000 clones, around nine tenths of them seen just once. The sequencing used peripheral blood, collected in the third trimester of pregnancy. Receptors originate from a female donor with multiple sclerosis, enrolled in a pregnancy study.

The chain joins TRBV28 to TRBJ2-5; D gene ambiguous. Trimming shortened V by 9 bases and J by 5 bases, and 22 bases separated the two germline ends. The CDR3 is 15 residues long. CDR1 and CDR2 (germline): MDHEN, SYDVKM. Here the CDR3 DNA reads TGTGCCAGTACTGCAAGAGAGGCCCGGGTGGAGACCCAGTACTTC. Protein sequence: CASTAREARVETQYF.

The chain has TRBV9 and TRBJ1-2; D may be TRBD1 (5 bases). Germline CDR1 is SGDLS and CDR2 is YYNGEE. V was pared by 0 bases and J by 2 bases, with 8 bases between. The CDR3 is 14 residues long. The CDR3: CASSVGGRNYGYTF. The DNA of the CDR3 is TGTGCCAGCAGCGTAGGGGGCAGAAACTATGGCTACACCTTC.

The chain uses TRBV28 and TRBJ1-5; the D gene is possibly TRBD1 (6 bases). CDR1 MDHEN and CDR2 SYDVKM come from the germline V gene. This CDR3 has 15 amino acids. Trimming pared 6 bases from V and 0 bases from J, leaving 12 bases between. The CDR3 loop reads CASSRQEDSNQPQHF. The DNA for the CDR3 is TGTGCCAGCAGCCGACAGGAAGATAGCAATCAGCCCCAGCATTTT. Variable domain in full (rest from reference TRBV28 and TRBJ1-5): DVKVTQSSRYLVKRTGEKVFLECVQDMDHENMFWYRQDPGLGLRLIYFSYDVKMKEKGDIPEGYSVSREKKERFSLILESASTNQTSMYLCASSRQEDSNQPQHFGDGTRLSIL.

This chain joins TRBV10-3 and TRBJ2-2, with D maybe TRBD1 (5 bases). The germline gives CDR1 ENHRY, CDR2 SYGVKD. Trimming removed 8 bases from V and 4 bases from J, with 11 bases in between. CDR3 length: 13 residues. CDR3 sequence: CAIGAGVTGELFF. CDR3 nucleotides: TGTGCCATCGGGGCTGGAGTCACCGGGGAGCTGTTTTTT.

This clone has a single count. The chain joins TRBV30 to TRBJ2-3; D is undetermined. The CDR3 covers 15 residues. Germline V gene lookup returns CDR1 GTSNPN and CDR2 SVGIG (reference sequence). Trimming cost V 3 bases and J 3 bases, with 16 bases left between them. As DNA, the CDR3 is TGTGCCTGGAGCCGCGCTGGCGGTCAGACAGATACGCAGTATTTT. Translated, it gives CAWSRAGGQTDTQYF.

For the CDR3, the DNA is TGCAGCGTTGAAGGCGCCACCCCCGGTAGAAAGGGCTACACCTTC. Amino acids: CSVEGATPGRKGYTF. J is TRBJ1-2 and V is TRBV29-1, with D hard to call. V was trimmed by 1 base and J by 8 bases, leaving 20 bases between them. The CDR3 covers 15 residues. Germline assignment: CDR1 SQVTM and CDR2 ANQGSEA.

The CDR3 DNA reads as TGTGCCAGCAGAAATGGACTCCCGGACGAGCAGTACTTC. Residues: CASRNGLPDEQYF. This rearrangement joins TRBV28 to TRBJ2-7; D perhaps matches TRBD2 (5 bases). This CDR3 is built from 13 residues. Trimming stripped 6 bases from V and 5 bases from J, with 14 bases between. In germline, CDR1 is MDHEN, CDR2 SYDVKM.

This chain links TRBV15 with TRBJ1-3; D gene uncertain. The CDR3 is 15 residues long. The germline V gene encodes CDR1 LNHNV and CDR2 YYDKDF (reference sequence). The germline V and J ends were trimmed by 0 bases and 8 bases, with 14 bases remaining between them. The CDR3 nucleotides are TGTGCCACCAGCAGAGATATTAGAACACGGGACACCATATATTTT. Its protein is CATSRDIRTRDTIYF.

V gene TRBV27 combines with J gene TRBJ1-1, with TRBD1 as a possible D gene (5 bases). CDR1 MNHEY and CDR2 SMNVEV come from the germline V gene (reference sequence). There are 12 residues in the CDR3. V was shortened by 7 bases and J by 7 bases, with 13 bases between the two germline ends. CDR3 sequence: CASTSMGGEAFF. CDR3 nucleotides: TGTGCCAGCACCTCCATGGGGGGTGAAGCTTTCTTT.

About this clone itself: A read error may produce the germline difference seen at one junction end. CDR3 sequence reads: CSARYLADGVF. The DNA of the CDR3 is TGCAGTGCTAGATATCTAGCGGACGGGGTCTTC. J is TRBJ2-1 and V is TRBV20-1, with 7 bases lining up with TRBD2. CDR1 DFQATT and CDR2 SNEGSKA come from the germline V gene (reference sequence). CDR3 length equals 11 residues.